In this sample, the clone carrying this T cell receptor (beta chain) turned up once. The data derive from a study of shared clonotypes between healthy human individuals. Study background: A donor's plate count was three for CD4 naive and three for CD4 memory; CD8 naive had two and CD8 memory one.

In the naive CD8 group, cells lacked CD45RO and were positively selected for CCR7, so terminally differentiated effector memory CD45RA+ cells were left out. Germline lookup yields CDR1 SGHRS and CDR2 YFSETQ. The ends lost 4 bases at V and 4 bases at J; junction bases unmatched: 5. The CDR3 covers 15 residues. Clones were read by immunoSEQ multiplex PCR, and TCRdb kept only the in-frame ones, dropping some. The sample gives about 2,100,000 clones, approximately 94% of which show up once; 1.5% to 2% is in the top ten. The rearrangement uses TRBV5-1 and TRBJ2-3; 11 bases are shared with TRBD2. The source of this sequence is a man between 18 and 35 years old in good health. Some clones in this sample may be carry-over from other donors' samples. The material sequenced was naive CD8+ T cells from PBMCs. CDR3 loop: CASSLTSGSADTQYF. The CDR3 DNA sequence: TGCGCCAGCAGCCTAACTAGCGGGAGCGCAGATACGCAGTATTTT.